Below, one TCR beta chain is given with its context. Its target is unknown. The source of the sample is a study of brain T cells in children with intractable seizures. Study observations and caveats: Clones missing pre-surgery may reflect undersampling of that blood sample.

Surgery cases with the highest brain T cell transcript signatures were chosen for sequencing. The CDR3 is 14 amino acids. Germline values: CDR1 SGDLS, CDR2 YYNGEE. After removal of 0 bases from V and 7 bases from J, the junction contained 6 bases not matched to a gene. Method: immunoSEQ multiplex PCR; TCRdb's copy keeps in-frame clones and lacks some. The top ten hold roughly 24% of the sample, which has about 80,000 clones, around 91% seen once. The rearrangement links TRBV9 to TRBJ2-5; 7 bases map to TRBD1. The TCR sequence derives from a girl aged 2 to 9 with Rasmussen encephalitis and intractable seizures. Sequenced material: peripheral blood, taken at surgery. CDR3 nucleotides: TGTGCCAGCAGCGTAGAGCAGACAGGGCTGACCCAGTACTTC. Amino acid sequence: CASSVEQTGLTQYF.